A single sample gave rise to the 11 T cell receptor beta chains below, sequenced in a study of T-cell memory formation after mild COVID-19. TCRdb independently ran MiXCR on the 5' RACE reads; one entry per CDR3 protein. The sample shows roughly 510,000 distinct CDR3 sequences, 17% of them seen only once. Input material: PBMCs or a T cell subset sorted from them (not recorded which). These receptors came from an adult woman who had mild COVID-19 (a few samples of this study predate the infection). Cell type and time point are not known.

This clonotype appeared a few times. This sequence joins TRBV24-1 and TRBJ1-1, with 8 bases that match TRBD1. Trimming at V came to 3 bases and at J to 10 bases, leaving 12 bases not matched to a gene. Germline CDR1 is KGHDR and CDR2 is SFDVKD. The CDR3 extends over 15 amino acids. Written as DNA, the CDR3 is TGTGCCACCAGTGATCACAGGGGGATCACCTTCGGAGCTTTCTTT. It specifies CATSDHRGITFGAFF.

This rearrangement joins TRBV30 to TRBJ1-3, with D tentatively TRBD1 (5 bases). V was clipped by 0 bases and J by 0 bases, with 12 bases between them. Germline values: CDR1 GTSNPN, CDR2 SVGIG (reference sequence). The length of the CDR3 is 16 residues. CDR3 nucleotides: TGTGCCTGGAGTGTAGGAGCGGGGCTCTCTGGAAACACCATATATTTT. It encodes CAWSVGAGLSGNTIYF.

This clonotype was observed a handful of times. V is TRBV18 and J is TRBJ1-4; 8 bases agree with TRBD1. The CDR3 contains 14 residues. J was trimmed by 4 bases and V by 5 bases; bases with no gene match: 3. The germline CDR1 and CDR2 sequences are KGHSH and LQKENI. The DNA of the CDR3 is TGTGCCAGCTCAATGGACAGGGTTAATGAAAAACTGTTTTTT. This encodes CASSMDRVNEKLFF.

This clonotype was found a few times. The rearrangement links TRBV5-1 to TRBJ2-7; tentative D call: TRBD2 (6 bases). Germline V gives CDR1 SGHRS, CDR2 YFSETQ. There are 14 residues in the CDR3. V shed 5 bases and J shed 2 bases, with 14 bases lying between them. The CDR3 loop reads CASRRGGETYEQYF. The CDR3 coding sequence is TGCGCCAGCAGGAGGGGAGGAGAAACCTACGAGCAGTACTTC.

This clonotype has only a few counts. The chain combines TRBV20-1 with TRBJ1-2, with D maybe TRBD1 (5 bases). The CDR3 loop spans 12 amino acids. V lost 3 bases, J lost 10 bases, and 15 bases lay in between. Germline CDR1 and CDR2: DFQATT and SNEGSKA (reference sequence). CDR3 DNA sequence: TGCAGTGCTAGCCGGGACCCGATTGTCTACACCTTC. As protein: CSASRDPIVYTF.

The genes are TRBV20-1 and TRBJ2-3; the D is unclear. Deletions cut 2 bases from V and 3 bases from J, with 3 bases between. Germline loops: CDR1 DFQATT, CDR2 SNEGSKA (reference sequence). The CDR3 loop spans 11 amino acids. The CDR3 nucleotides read TGCAGTGCTAGAAAAACAGATACGCAGTATTTT. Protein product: CSARKTDTQYF.

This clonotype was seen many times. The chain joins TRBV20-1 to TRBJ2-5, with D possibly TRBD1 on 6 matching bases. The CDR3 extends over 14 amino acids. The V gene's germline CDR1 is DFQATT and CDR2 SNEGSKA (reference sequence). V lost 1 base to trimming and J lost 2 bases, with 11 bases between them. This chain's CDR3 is CSARAWTEQETQYF. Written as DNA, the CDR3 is TGCAGTGCTAGAGCCTGGACAGAACAAGAGACCCAGTACTTC.

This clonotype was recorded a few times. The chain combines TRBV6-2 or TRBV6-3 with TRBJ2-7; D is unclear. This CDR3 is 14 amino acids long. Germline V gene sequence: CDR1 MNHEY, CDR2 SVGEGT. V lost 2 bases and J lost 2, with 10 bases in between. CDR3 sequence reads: CASSYAQLAYEQYF. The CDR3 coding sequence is TGTGCCAGCAGTTACGCACAGCTAGCCTACGAGCAGTACTTC.

The CDR3 loop reads CASSSHTGSQPQHF. In DNA form, the CDR3 reads TGTGCCAGCAGTTCCCATACAGGGTCTCAGCCCCAGCATTTT. The chain uses TRBV6-2 or TRBV6-3 and TRBJ1-5; perhaps TRBD1 as D (6 bases). V lost 4 bases to trimming and J lost 6 bases, with 13 bases between them. Germline V gene sequence: CDR1 MNHEY, CDR2 SVGEGT. The CDR3 is made up of 14 amino acids.

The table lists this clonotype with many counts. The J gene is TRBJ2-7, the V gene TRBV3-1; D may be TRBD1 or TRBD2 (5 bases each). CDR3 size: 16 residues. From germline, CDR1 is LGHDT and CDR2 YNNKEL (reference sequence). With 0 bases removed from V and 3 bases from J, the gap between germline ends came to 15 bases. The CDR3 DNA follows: TGTGCCAGCAGCCAAGAATATCGGGGCGTGGACTACGAGCAGTACTTC. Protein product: CASSQEYRGVDYEQYF.

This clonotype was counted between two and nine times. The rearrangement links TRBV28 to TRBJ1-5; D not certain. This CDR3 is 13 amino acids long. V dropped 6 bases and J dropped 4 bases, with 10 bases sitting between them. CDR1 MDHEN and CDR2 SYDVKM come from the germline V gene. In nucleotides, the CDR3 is TGTGCCAGCAGCCTACAGCTAAATCAGCCCCAGCATTTT. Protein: CASSLQLNQPQHF.